The T cell receptor beta chain under discussion was sequenced for a study of T cells after yellow fever vaccination. Study as a whole: Researchers used SMART-Seq v4 Ultra Low Input to prepare fractions that had low cell numbers.

UMIs were added to TCR cDNA along with a universal primer site when it was made by 5'RACE template switching. TCRdb re-called the 5' RACE reads through MiXCR, storing one row per CDR3 protein. The table records 250,000 to 400,000 distinct CDR3 sequences, 4.1% of them present only once. V shed 6 bases and J 6 bases; nucleotides not matched to a gene: 12. In germline, CDR1 is LGHNA, CDR2 YSLEER. The CDR3 contains 15 residues. Study-level findings and limits: Subsequent booster samples again held most clones from primary vaccination (96% CD4, roughly 88% CD8). High-abundance clonotypes from the bulk population could contaminate FACS-sorted repertoires.

In its sample, this clonotype was seen a few times. As yet, its antigen is unknown. The chain uses TRBV4-3 and TRBJ1-2; 8 bases are a match to TRBD1. The clonotype comes from a man younger than 30 who received the YFV17D yellow fever vaccine. The specimen was PBMCs, collected 5 days after the yellow fever booster vaccination. The CDR3 loop reads CASSPTDRGTDGYTF. DNA of the CDR3: TGCGCCAGCAGTCCGACCGACAGGGGAACCGATGGCTACACCTTC.